Each of the 5 T cell receptor beta chains below was sequenced from the same sample in a study of blood T cell repertoires in COVID-19 (dated by TCRdb to the early 2020s). The library was produced with the immunoSEQ multiplex PCR assay. Sourced from immuneACCESS, this table was stored by TCRdb with only in-frame sequences that have V and J called. A share of the clones is absent; for the studies checked, an unresolved V gene accounts for under half, and the remainder has no known explanation. This sample comprises about 110,000 clones, roughly 84% of them detected only once. The leading ten clones occupy 8.4% of the sample. The sequenced sample was peripheral blood. These receptors were obtained from a woman in her sixties or seventies who had recovered from COVID-19.

V gene TRBV27 combines with J gene TRBJ2-5; 7 bases are a match to TRBD2. Germline V gives CDR1 MNHEY, CDR2 SMNVEV (reference sequence). After removal of 5 bases from V and 5 bases from J, the junction contained 8 bases not matched to a gene. The CDR3 is 14 residues long. In DNA, the CDR3 is TGTGCCAGCAGTCCAAGCGGGACTTGGGAGACCCAGTACTTC. This codes for CASSPSGTWETQYF.

In DNA, the CDR3 is TGTGCCAGTAGCCCCCAAACAGGTCCGCAGCCCCAGCATTTT. The encoded protein is CASSPQTGPQPQHF. The chain couples TRBV19 to TRBJ1-5; perhaps TRBD1 as D (5 bases). From germline, CDR1 is LNHDA and CDR2 SQIVND (reference sequence). Trimming cost V 6 bases and J 7 bases, with 16 bases left between them. The CDR3 is 14 amino acids.

The chain recombines TRBV12-5 with TRBJ2-1; TRBD1 matches at 10 bases. The junction had 8 bases not matched to a gene; V was cut back by 6 bases and J by 6 bases. The CDR3 totals 15 residues. From germline, CDR1 is LGHNT and CDR2 FRNRAP. CDR3 loop: CASGPGDRGLNEQFF. The CDR3 DNA follows: TGTGCTAGTGGCCCCGGGGACAGGGGCCTCAATGAGCAGTTCTTC.

The chain employs TRBV28 and TRBJ1-4; the D gene is possibly TRBD1 (6 bases). CDR1 and CDR2 (germline): MDHEN, SYDVKM. This CDR3 is built from 11 residues. The DNA for the CDR3 is TGTGCGGCGGGGGGCGGGGAAAAACTGTTTTTT. It is translated as CAAGGGEKLFF.

For the CDR3, the DNA is TGCAGCGTTGTGAGGAAGCGCGGGGCAGGGCAGGCAGATACGCAGTATTTT. It yields the protein CSVVRKRGAGQADTQYF. The chain couples TRBV29-1 to TRBJ2-3; perhaps TRBD2 as D (6 bases). CDR3 size: 17 residues. Trimming stripped 4 bases from V and 4 bases from J, with 24 bases between. Germline V gene data show CDR1 as SQVTM and CDR2 as ANQGSEA.